This entry is about one TCR beta chain. This record comes from a study of T cells in narcolepsy. Repertoires were generated with immunoSEQ multiplex PCR, while TCRdb's copy carries only in-frame clones and drops some. The top ten hold 1% to 1.5% of the sample, which has some 34,000 clones, approximately 87% seen once. The length of the CDR3 is 11 residues. CDR1 is LNHDA and CDR2 is SQIVND in the germline V gene (reference sequence). Trimming shortened V by 6 bases and J by 8 bases, and 10 bases separated the two germline ends. This TCR was sampled from a human donor with narcolepsy. Sequenced: CD45RA- memory CD4+ T cells from PBMCs. V and J are TRBV19 and TRBJ1-2; TRBD1 is a possible D gene (5 bases). The CDR3 sequence: CASRTEGGYTF. In nucleotides, the CDR3 is TGTGCCAGTAGGACAGAAGGAGGCTACACCTTC.